Listed here are 31 T cell receptor beta chains from one sample, sequenced in a study of blood T cells in healthy people across ages. Primed by a sample-barcoded 5' primer and a J-beta primer mix, a second PCR proceeded for about 6 to 11 cycles. TCRdb analysed the 5' RACE reads with MiXCR anew, one entry per CDR3 protein. This table has roughly 1,800,000 distinct CDR3 sequences, around 50% appearing once. Sequencing input: blood. The receptors derive from a woman between 35 and 50 years old in good health.

The chain is built from TRBV27 and TRBJ2-3; tentatively, D is TRBD1 (6 bases). Germline-derived CDR1 and CDR2 are MNHEY and SMNVEV (reference sequence). The V gene lost 9 bases and the J gene lost 3 bases, with 10 bases spanning the gap. There are 12 residues in the CDR3. The CDR3 nucleotides read TGTGCCAGACCTGACAGGACAGATACGCAGTATTTT. It is translated as CARPDRTDTQYF.

The chain uses TRBV20-1 and TRBJ2-3, with 7 positions matching TRBD2. CDR3 length: 16 residues. The V segment lost 3 bases and the J segment 6 bases; nucleotides outside the gene matches: 15. Germline lookup yields CDR1 DFQATT and CDR2 SNEGSKA (reference sequence). In DNA, the CDR3 is TGCAGTGCTAGCGTAGTGTCCGGGACTAAAAGGGATACGCAGTATTTT. Its translation: CSASVVSGTKRDTQYF.

This clonotype was counted only a few times. This chain connects TRBV4-3 to TRBJ2-1; 7 positions match TRBD2. J lost 8 bases, V lost 1 base, and 5 bases had no gene match. This CDR3 has 14 amino acids. From germline, CDR1 is LGHNA and CDR2 YSLEER. The CDR3 region has the DNA TGCGCCAGCAGCCAAGCAGTGGGGGGGTATGAGCAGTTCTTC. Encoded protein: CASSQAVGGYEQFF.

The genes are TRBV27 and TRBJ2-1; D might be TRBD1 or TRBD2, each matching 5 bases. V was clipped by 5 bases and J by 8 bases, with 16 bases between them. This CDR3 comprises 14 residues. Per germline, CDR1 MNHEY and CDR2 SMNVEV (reference sequence). CDR3 in DNA: TGTGCCAGCAGTCAAAGGCCCGGGGACCATGAGCAGTTCTTC. This gives the protein CASSQRPGDHEQFF.

The J gene is TRBJ2-1, the V gene TRBV29-1, with D hard to call. The CDR3 runs to 14 residues. Trimming stripped 0 bases from V and 13 bases from J, with 19 bases between. CDR1 and CDR2 (germline): SQVTM, ANQGSEA. In nucleotides, the CDR3 is TGCAGCGTTGAAGATGGGTCCCCCGGAGAGACCCAGTTCTTC. Its protein is CSVEDGSPGETQFF.

This clonotype was recorded a few times. The gene calls are TRBV20-1 and TRBJ2-3, with TRBD2 matching over 8 bases. With 0 bases clipped from V and 0 bases from J, the junction kept 8 bases outside the gene matches. Germline-derived CDR1 and CDR2 are DFQATT and SNEGSKA (reference sequence). This CDR3 has 17 residues. The CDR3 region is CSARDGMRTSSTDTQYF. CDR3 coding DNA: TGCAGTGCTAGAGATGGAATGCGGACTAGCAGCACAGATACGCAGTATTTT.

The gene calls are TRBV7-2 and TRBJ1-1; 7 bases map to TRBD1. The V segment lost 6 bases and the J segment 9 bases; nucleotides outside the gene matches: 10. The germline gives CDR1 SGHTA, CDR2 FQGNSA. The CDR3 length is 13 residues. The chain's CDR3 is CASRPTGTGQAFF. The CDR3 region has the DNA TGTGCCAGCAGACCGACAGGGACCGGACAAGCTTTCTTT. Complete variable domain (other parts from reference TRBV7-2 and TRBJ1-1): GAGVSQSPSNKVTEKGKDVELRCDPISGHTALYWYRQSLGQGLEFLIYFQGNSAPDKSGLPSDRFSAERTGGSVSTLTIQRTQQEDSAVYLCASRPTGTGQAFFGQGTRLTVV.

The chain carries TRBV6-2 or TRBV6-3 and TRBJ2-3; the match to TRBD1 covers 7 bases. The CDR3 runs 15 residues. Germline CDR1 is MNHEY and CDR2 is SVGEGT. Trimming removed 1 base from V and 2 bases from J; junction bases left unmatched: 3. The CDR3 nucleotides are TGTGCCAGCAGTTACTTGGGACAGACCACAGATACGCAGTATTTT. Its protein is CASSYLGQTTDTQYF.

This clonotype was seen a few times. The rearrangement uses TRBV14 and TRBJ2-7, with D unclear. This CDR3 contains 18 residues. Germline V gives CDR1 SGHDN, CDR2 FVKESK. The V and J ends lost 0 bases and 6 bases respectively, with 24 bases between them. CDR3 in amino acids: CASSQEGPPRSWVSEQYF. DNA for the CDR3: TGTGCCAGCAGCCAAGAGGGTCCCCCCCGGTCTTGGGTCTCCGAGCAGTACTTC.

The chain links TRBV4-3 to TRBJ2-1; 9 nucleotides agree with TRBD2. Germline lookup yields CDR1 LGHNA and CDR2 YSLEER. This CDR3 is built from 15 residues. J was trimmed by 9 bases and V by 0 bases; bases with no gene match: 6. Written as DNA, the CDR3 is TGCGCCAGCAGCCAAGATATGGGACTAGCTCCTGAGCAGTTCTTC. Protein sequence: CASSQDMGLAPEQFF.

This clonotype was picked up one time. The chain links TRBV20-1 to TRBJ2-3; TRBD1 aligns across 7 bases. CDR3 length: 13 residues. CDR1 and CDR2 from the germline V gene are DFQATT and SNEGSKA (reference sequence). V shed 5 bases, J shed 5 bases, and the junction held 7 bases outside the gene matches. The CDR3 DNA sequence: TGCAGTGCTCATGGGTCAGGGGGAGATACGCAGTATTTT. Translating it yields CSAHGSGGDTQYF.

V is TRBV5-6 and J is TRBJ1-4; D not resolved. The end of the DNA fits TRBJ2-2 better, so the J call may be wrong. The germline V gene has CDR1 SGHDT and CDR2 YYEEEE. CDR3 length equals 12 residues. CDR3 region: CASSLIPQELFF. The CDR3 coding sequence is TGTGCCAGCAGCTTGATACCTCAGGAGCTGTTTTTT.

The genes are TRBV14 and TRBJ1-1; D possibly corresponds to TRBD1 (6 bases). Trimming removed 0 bases at V and 7 bases at J, with 18 bases between. In germline, CDR1 is SGHDN, CDR2 FVKESK. This CDR3 has 16 residues. This CDR3 reads CASSQDLQQGVLEAFF. The CDR3 nucleotides read TGTGCCAGCAGCCAAGATCTACAACAGGGCGTACTTGAAGCTTTCTTT.

The table lists this clonotype with a few counts. The chain employs TRBV20-1 and TRBJ2-1; 12 bases align to TRBD2. Germline trimming cut 5 bases from V and 1 base from J; bases unmatched to any gene: 9. Per the germline V gene, CDR1 is DFQATT and CDR2 is SNEGSKA (reference sequence). This CDR3 has 17 residues. Here the CDR3 reads CSARGTSGFPSYNEQFF. CDR3 bases: TGCAGTGCTCGCGGGACTAGCGGGTTCCCTTCCTACAATGAGCAGTTCTTC.

V gene TRBV6-5 combines with J gene TRBJ2-3; 9 nucleotides line up with TRBD1. CDR3 length: 16 residues. V lost 5 bases and J lost 5; bases outside the gene matches: 11. From germline, CDR1 is MNHEY and CDR2 SVGAGI. The CDR3 region has the DNA TGTGCCAGCAGTCCACCTGGGACAGGGAGGAAAGATACGCAGTATTTT. Encoded protein: CASSPPGTGRKDTQYF.

This clonotype has more than one count but fewer than ten. The genes are TRBV7-9 and TRBJ2-1; tentative D call: TRBD2 (7 bases). V lost 10 bases and J lost 4, with 14 bases in between. Germline V CDR1 and CDR2: SEHNR, FQNEAQ (reference sequence). The CDR3 is 13 residues long. In DNA form, the CDR3 reads TGTGCCACTTGGGGGGGCCTATACAATGAGCAGTTCTTC. This gives the protein CATWGGLYNEQFF.

This clonotype was counted a single time. One junction end does not reproduce the germline sequence, and a read error may be involved. The chain's CDR3 is CASSLDRDHYGHTF. CDR3 in DNA: TGTGCCAGCAGTTTAGATCGGGATCACTATGGCCACACCTTC. The V gene is TRBV28, the J gene TRBJ1-2; D uncertain. The CDR3 is made up of 14 amino acids. Germline V gene lookup returns CDR1 MDHEN and CDR2 SYDVKM.

The CDR3 sequence: CASSADRGPYNEQFF. CDR3 in DNA: TGTGCCAGCAGCGCCGACAGGGGGCCCTACAATGAGCAGTTCTTC. The V gene is TRBV7-8, the J gene TRBJ2-1; the match to TRBD1 covers 10 bases. The ends lost 5 bases at V and 2 bases at J; junction bases unmatched: 3. This CDR3 has 15 amino acids. Germline V gene sequence: CDR1 SGHVS, CDR2 FQNEAQ. The full variable domain, its missing parts supplied by reference TRBV7-8 and TRBJ2-1, is GAGVSQSPRYKVAKRGQDVALRCDPISGHVSLFWYQQALGQGPEFLTYFQNEAQLDKSGLPSDRFFAERPEGSVSTLKIQRTQQEDSAVYLCASSADRGPYNEQFFGPGTRLTVL.

This clonotype appeared once. The V gene is TRBV18, the J gene TRBJ2-5; no clear D. Trimming removed 3 bases at V and 1 base at J, with 15 bases between. This CDR3 comprises 16 residues. CDR1 and CDR2 from the germline V gene are KGHSH and LQKENI. CDR3 amino acids: CASSPRQGPTQETQYF. CDR3 DNA sequence: TGTGCCAGCTCACCCAGACAAGGGCCAACCCAAGAGACCCAGTACTTC.

The chain combines TRBV13 with TRBJ2-1; D is ambiguous. V lost 2 bases and J 4 bases, leaving 12 bases between the germline ends. The CDR3 has 15 amino acids. Germline CDR1 and CDR2: PRHDT and FYEKMQ (reference sequence). Written as DNA, the CDR3 is TGTGCCAGCAGCTTAAGAGGTACCTTTTACAATGAGCAGTTCTTC. It is translated as CASSLRGTFYNEQFF.

The chain couples TRBV20-1 to TRBJ2-4, with TRBD1 matching over 7 bases. The CDR3 contains 12 residues. CDR1 and CDR2 from the germline V gene are DFQATT and SNEGSKA (reference sequence). The trim removed 6 bases at V and 5 bases at J, leaving 4 bases unmatched. CDR3 sequence: CSAEDRENIQYF. CDR3 nucleotide sequence: TGCAGTGCCGAAGACAGGGAAAACATTCAGTACTTC.

The chain combines TRBV6-1 with TRBJ2-3; D is unclear. Germline CDR1 and CDR2: MNHNS and SASEGT. The germline V and J ends were trimmed by 2 bases and 5 bases, with 5 bases remaining between them. The CDR3 has 12 amino acids. CDR3 DNA sequence: TGTGCCAGCAGTGAACGAGGAGATACGCAGTATTTT. It translates to CASSERGDTQYF.

V usage is TRBV27 and J usage is TRBJ2-5; D may be TRBD2 (6 bases). With the DNA end fitting TRBJ2-7 better, the J assignment may be wrong. Germline CDR1 is MNHEY and CDR2 is SMNVEV (reference sequence). The CDR3 is made up of 15 amino acids. The CDR3 here is CASRTRPTGPYEQYF. The DNA for the CDR3 is TGTGCCAGCAGGACTAGACCAACAGGCCCTTACGAGCAGTACTTC.

The V gene is TRBV2, the J gene TRBJ1-4; D might be TRBD1 (6 bases). The CDR3 spans 16 residues. The V and J ends lost 3 bases and 5 bases respectively, with 16 bases between them. The germline V gene encodes CDR1 SNHLY and CDR2 FYNNEI. This CDR3 reads CASSESGERVNEKLFF. The CDR3 bases are TGTGCCAGCAGTGAGTCAGGGGAGCGTGTCAATGAAAAACTGTTTTTT.

The rearrangement links TRBV15 to TRBJ2-7; D tentatively reads TRBD1 or TRBD2 (5 bases each). Germline V lookup: CDR1 LNHNV, CDR2 YYDKDF (reference sequence). Trimming took off 5 bases at V and 1 base at J, with 15 bases between the two ends. The CDR3 extends over 15 amino acids. In nucleotides, the CDR3 is TGTGCCACCAGCGGATCCGGGGCGGATTCCTACGAGCAGTACTTC. Translating gives CATSGSGADSYEQYF. Combining the CDR3 with reference TRBV15 and TRBJ2-7 gives the whole variable domain DAMVIQNPRYQVTQFGKPVTLSCSQTLNHNVMYWYQQKSSQAPKLLFHYYDKDFNNEADTPDNFQSRRPNTSFCFLDIRSPGLGDTAMYLCATSGSGADSYEQYFGPGTRLTVT.

The gene calls are TRBV6-5 and TRBJ1-1; D is perhaps TRBD1 (6 bases). CDR3 length: 16 residues. The V gene lost 8 bases and the J gene lost 4 bases, with 23 bases spanning the gap. The germline CDR1 and CDR2 sequences are MNHEY and SVGAGI. CDR3 in DNA: TGTGCCAGCCGCTCCAGCGGGGCCCGAGGGGGCACTGAAGCTTTCTTT. Its protein product is CASRSSGARGGTEAFF.

The V and J genes are TRBV6-6 and TRBJ2-7; a weak D match, TRBD2 (7 bases). CDR3 length equals 16 residues. CDR1 MNHNY and CDR2 SVGAGI come from the germline V gene (reference sequence). Between the trimmed V and J ends, which lost 5 bases and 0 bases, there was a span of 17 bases. The CDR3 region has the DNA TGTGCCAGCAGTATCCCTGGGGGGGCGAGCTCCTACGAGCAGTACTTC. Encoded protein: CASSIPGGASSYEQYF.

The chain is built from TRBV5-1 and TRBJ2-3; 14 bases are a match to TRBD2. Per the germline V gene, CDR1 is SGHRS and CDR2 is YFSETQ. The CDR3 consists of 16 residues. V lost 4 bases, J lost 6 bases, and 7 bases stayed unmatched. This CDR3 reads CASSEGLAGAIDTQYF. As DNA, the CDR3 is TGCGCCAGCAGCGAGGGACTAGCGGGAGCCATCGATACGCAGTATTTT.

The rearrangement uses TRBV20-1 and TRBJ2-7; 7 bases fit TRBD2. V trimming: 0 bases; J trimming: 4 bases; junction bases outside the gene matches: 6. Germline CDR1 is DFQATT and CDR2 is SNEGSKA (reference sequence). This CDR3 is 14 amino acids long. CDR3 DNA sequence: TGCAGTGCTAGAGATAATGCGGGGGTGTACGAGCAGTACTTC. It translates to CSARDNAGVYEQYF.

The chain joins TRBV5-1 to TRBJ2-1, with 12 nucleotides matching TRBD2. Unmatched junction bases numbered 7, after V lost 4 bases and J lost 5 bases. Germline assignment: CDR1 SGHRS and CDR2 YFSETQ. The CDR3 runs 16 residues. CDR3 in DNA: TGCGCCAGCAGCGCCATCCTAGCGGGGGGGAACAATGAGCAGTTCTTC. Translating gives CASSAILAGGNNEQFF.

The CDR3 DNA follows: TGTGCCAGCTCACCGATGGACCAGGAGATAGAAAAACTGTTTTTT. This codes for CASSPMDQEIEKLFF. The chain links TRBV18 to TRBJ1-4; D remains unclear. This CDR3 comprises 15 residues. The V and J ends lost 3 bases and 8 bases respectively, with 16 bases between them. Germline lookup yields CDR1 KGHSH and CDR2 LQKENI.